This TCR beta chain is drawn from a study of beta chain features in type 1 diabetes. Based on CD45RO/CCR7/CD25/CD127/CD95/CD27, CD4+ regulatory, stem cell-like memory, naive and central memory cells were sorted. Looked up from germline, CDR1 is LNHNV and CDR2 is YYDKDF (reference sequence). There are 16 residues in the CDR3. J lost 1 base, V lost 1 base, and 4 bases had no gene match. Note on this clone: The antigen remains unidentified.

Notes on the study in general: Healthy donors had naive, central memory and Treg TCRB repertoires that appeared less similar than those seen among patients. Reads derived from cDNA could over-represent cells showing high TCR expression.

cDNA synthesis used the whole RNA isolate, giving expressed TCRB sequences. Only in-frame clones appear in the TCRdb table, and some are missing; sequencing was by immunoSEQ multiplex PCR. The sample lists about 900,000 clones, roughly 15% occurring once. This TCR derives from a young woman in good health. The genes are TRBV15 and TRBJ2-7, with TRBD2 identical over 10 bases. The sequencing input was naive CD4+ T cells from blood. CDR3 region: CATSRVWTSGSYEQYF. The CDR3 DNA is TGTGCCACCAGCAGAGTATGGACTAGCGGTTCCTACGAGCAGTACTTC.